This is a list of T cell receptor beta chains from one sample in a study of T cell repertoires in cytomegalovirus infection. Using its own MiXCR run on the reads, TCRdb lists one record per CDR3 protein. The sample shows hundreds of thousands of distinct CDR3 sequences, 20% to 30% of them seen only once. Sequencing was carried out using CD8+ T cells from PBMCs. These receptor sequences come from a human donor in good health (CMV status not recorded). Some clones in this sample may be carry-over from other donors' samples. The CDR3 runs from the conserved cysteine through the conserved F or W.

CDR3 length	J gene	V gene	CDR3 protein
15	TRBJ2-2	TRBV5-6	CASSLGAGVAGELFF
14	TRBJ1-5	TRBV7-9	CASSPEGSNQPQHF
17	TRBJ2-4	TRBV28	CATRTEEARLWEDIQYF
15	TRBJ2-3	TRBV7-8	CASSDTGGLTDTQYF
14	TRBJ2-5	TRBV2	CASSDLTDQETQYF
17	TRBJ2-1	TRBV11-3	CASSLDRGTGTYNEQFF
14	TRBJ1-4	TRBV7-9	CASSLLRTDEKLFF
16	TRBJ2-2	TRBV28	CASSFRDRGNTGELFF
15	TRBJ1-1	TRBV28	CASSFEAGGLTEAFF
14	TRBJ1-2	TRBV6-2/TRBV6-3	CASSYEDTTYGYTF
14	TRBJ1-1	TRBV28	CASIREGKTTEAFF
16	TRBJ2-2	TRBV7-9	CASSPSPGANTGELFF
15	TRBJ2-3	TRBV14	CASSQYGLAADTQYF
16	TRBJ2-1	TRBV12-3/TRBV12-4	CASGPEGQLTYNEQFF
14	TRBJ1-2	TRBV4-1	CASSHRTAPGGYTF
15	TRBJ1-3	TRBV14	CASSLSGGTGNTIYF
16	TRBJ2-6	TRBV12-3/TRBV12-4	CAGRASNFPGANVLTF
14	TRBJ1-1	TRBV7-9	CASTRVGLNTEAFF
13	TRBJ2-1	TRBV29-1	CSVERTVYNEQFF
16	TRBJ2-4	TRBV2	CASRERRTEGKNIQYF
17	TRBJ2-3	TRBV4-1	CASSQDRAGKGTDTQYF
16	TRBJ1-2	TRBV29-1	CSVEDFTAGDPYGYTF
10	TRBJ1-2	TRBV20-1	CSAATVGYTF
15	TRBJ2-3	TRBV20-1	CSASTGGPSTDTQYF
15	TRBJ1-1	TRBV13	CASSLTGGWNTEAFF
13	TRBJ1-2	TRBV2	CANDRAGVYGYTF
15	TRBJ1-5	TRBV28	CVSSWTGQGLQPQHF
16	TRBJ2-1	TRBV28	CASSLKGARSYNEQFF
15	TRBJ2-1	TRBV7-6	CVSSLVLTPSNEQFF
13	TRBJ1-6	TRBV28	CATQGPSIDPLHF
15	TRBJ2-3	TRBV7-2	CASTGGRGATDTQYF
18	TRBJ2-6	TRBV27	CASSFSGTGAFGANVLTF
16	TRBJ2-7	TRBV4-1	CASSQTGTGGLGEQYF
13	TRBJ2-1	TRBV5-6	CASAIRSYNEQFF
14	TRBJ2-2	TRBV20-1	CSAKQDYGTGELFF
14	TRBJ2-1	TRBV7-2	CASSLWTGGYEQFF
15	TRBJ1-5	TRBV28	CASSPVPVGNQPQHF
14	TRBJ2-2	TRBV10-3	CAISDRGDTGELFF
16	TRBJ1-1	TRBV19	CASSVDGERLSTEAFF
13	TRBJ1-2	TRBV7-9	CASSSNRIDGYTF
15	TRBJ1-5	TRBV6-6	CASSVDSGSNQPQHF
15	TRBJ2-7	TRBV5-6	CASNEKGAGMDEQYF
12	TRBJ2-3	TRBV6-2/TRBV6-3	CAARGATDTQYF
12	TRBJ2-7	TRBV12-3/TRBV12-4	CASTTGVYEQYF
15	TRBJ2-1	TRBV7-9	CASSYETGVANEQFF
13	TRBJ1-1	TRBV19	CASSIARGTEAFF
14	TRBJ2-3	TRBV11-3	CASSPPAATDTQYF
13	TRBJ2-7	TRBV12-3/TRBV12-4	CASIQNPRTEQYF
14	TRBJ2-3	TRBV27	CASSFTMGTDTQYF
17	TRBJ2-2	TRBV14	CASSQPGTTMNTGELFF
13	TRBJ1-4	TRBV29-1	CSVEEGRGEKLFF
15	TRBJ1-2	TRBV7-2	CASSLDEARGYGYTF
14	TRBJ2-1	TRBV3-1	CASSQDLLAGAPFF
16	TRBJ1-6	TRBV13	CASSPMPVGLNSPLHF